This passage covers 25 T cell receptor beta chains from one sample sequenced in a study of PD-1 blockade in classical Hodgkin lymphoma. Produced via immunoSEQ multiplex PCR; TCRdb's table is partial and in-frame only. This sample has roughly 42,000 clones, with 55% to 75% found just once. There was relapse after autologous stem cell transplantation in every patient, and there was variation in brentuximab vedotin exposure. The sample in question was peripheral blood mononuclear cells (PBMCs), obtained at baseline. The source is a human donor with classical Hodgkin lymphoma.

CDR3: CASSHTSGANVLTF. CDR3 coding DNA: TGCGCCAGCAGCCACACCTCTGGGGCCAACGTCCTGACTTTC. The V and J genes are TRBV4-1 and TRBJ2-6; D is unclear. Trimming cost V 3 bases and J 0 bases, with 3 bases left between them. Germline V lookup: CDR1 MGHRA, CDR2 YSYEKL. The CDR3 length is 14 residues.

The V gene is TRBV6-5, the J gene TRBJ2-7, with D perhaps TRBD2 (5 bases). The V gene's germline CDR1 is MNHEY and CDR2 SVGAGI. V gave up 2 bases and J gave up 4 bases, with 12 bases separating them. The CDR3 runs to 14 residues. CDR3 loop: CASSYGGLGYEQYF. In nucleotides, the CDR3 is TGTGCCAGCAGTTACGGAGGATTAGGGTACGAGCAGTACTTC.

The CDR3 is CASSIDRENEQYF. The CDR3 bases are TGTGCCAGTAGTATCGACCGGGAGAACGAGCAGTACTTC. The chain couples TRBV19 to TRBJ2-7, with TRBD2 as a possible D gene (6 bases). V lost 3 bases and J lost 5, with 11 bases in between. The length of the CDR3 is 13 residues. From germline, CDR1 is LNHDA and CDR2 SQIVND (reference sequence). Using reference TRBV19 and TRBJ2-7 for the parts outside the CDR3, the full variable domain is DGGITQSPKYLFRKEGQNVTLSCEQNLNHDAMYWYRQDPGQGLRLIYYSQIVNDFQKGDIAEGYSVSREKKESFPLTVTSAQKNPTAFYLCASSIDRENEQYFGPGTRLTVT.

In regard to this clone: This sample includes further DNA sequences coding for the same CDR3. V gene TRBV6-5 combines with J gene TRBJ1-3; 7 positions match TRBD1. The CDR3 extends over 15 amino acids. Trimming cost V 2 bases and J 3 bases; bases outside gene matches: 4. Per the germline V gene, CDR1 is MNHEY and CDR2 is SVGAGI. The CDR3 bases are TGTGCCAGCAGTTACGGGGGGACAGTTGGAAACACCATATATTTT. Translating gives CASSYGGTVGNTIYF.

V and J are TRBV5-8 and TRBJ2-3; TRBD2 matches at 11 bases. Germline loops: CDR1 SGHTS, CDR2 YDEGEE. The junction had 3 bases not matched to a gene; V was cut back by 0 bases and J by 0 bases. The CDR3 is 17 amino acids. The CDR3 sequence is CASSLATSGGSTDTQYF. The CDR3 DNA sequence: TGTGCCAGCAGCTTGGCCACTAGCGGGGGAAGCACAGATACGCAGTATTTT.

This clone was observed a handful of times. The chain employs TRBV28 and TRBJ1-1; D ambiguous. The CDR3 covers 13 residues. Trimming pared 3 bases from V and 6 bases from J, leaving 11 bases between. Germline values: CDR1 MDHEN, CDR2 SYDVKM. CDR3 DNA: TGTGCCAGCAGTTTCGGCTCGAAGGCTGAAGCTTTCTTT. Its protein is CASSFGSKAEAFF.

This chain joins TRBV28 and TRBJ2-5; a weak D match, TRBD1 (6 bases). With 6 bases removed from V and 3 bases from J, the gap between germline ends came to 14 bases. The CDR3 is 14 amino acids. Germline V gene data show CDR1 as MDHEN and CDR2 as SYDVKM. CDR3 coding DNA: TGTGCCAGCAGCACAATACAGGGAGAAGAGACCCAGTACTTC. This encodes CASSTIQGEETQYF. Together with reference TRBV28 and TRBJ2-5, the CDR3 gives the full variable domain: DVKVTQSSRYLVKRTGEKVFLECVQDMDHENMFWYRQDPGLGLRLIYFSYDVKMKEKGDIPEGYSVSREKKERFSLILESASTNQTSMYLCASSTIQGEETQYFGPGTRLLVL.

The CDR3 DNA reads as TGTGCCAGCACCCGGGTAGCGAGGTACCAAGAGACCCAGTACTTC. Amino acid sequence: CASTRVARYQETQYF. The chain joins TRBV5-6 to TRBJ2-5; tentative D call: TRBD2 (5 bases). V lost 6 bases, J lost 0 bases, and 15 bases lay in between. The germline gives CDR1 SGHDT, CDR2 YYEEEE. This CDR3 has 15 amino acids.

In this sample, this clone turned up a few times. This chain connects TRBV21-1 to TRBJ2-7; no DNA check was done on the table's D call, TRBD2. TRBV21-1 is a documented pseudogene. There are 14 residues in the CDR3. The DNA for the CDR3 is TGTGCCAGCAGCTTACTAGCGGAGTCCTACGAGCAGTACTTC. It translates to CASSLLAESYEQYF.

The gene calls are TRBV19 and TRBJ2-3; possibly TRBD1 for D (5 bases). Germline CDR1 and CDR2: LNHDA and SQIVND (reference sequence). Deletions cut 5 bases from V and 5 bases from J, with 14 bases between. The CDR3 runs to 14 residues. The CDR3 nucleotides read TGTGCCAGTAGTGGGGCAACCCGCTTAGATACGCAGTATTTT. The encoded protein is CASSGATRLDTQYF.

The rearrangement joins TRBV27 to TRBJ2-2, with TRBD1 as a possible D gene (6 bases). Looked up from germline, CDR1 is MNHEY and CDR2 is SMNVEV (reference sequence). V was shortened by 6 bases and J by 3 bases, with 14 bases between the two germline ends. The CDR3 runs 15 residues. The CDR3 DNA sequence: TGTGCCAGCAGGGTACAGGGAAGGTACACCGGGGAGCTGTTTTTT. Residues: CASRVQGRYTGELFF.

This rearrangement joins TRBV6-5 to TRBJ1-1; a weak D match, TRBD1 (6 bases). V was shortened by 3 bases and J by 5 bases, with 19 bases between the two germline ends. The germline V gene encodes CDR1 MNHEY and CDR2 SVGAGI. The CDR3 totals 16 residues. CDR3 in DNA: TGTGCCAGCAGTTATTTGTCCGGGACACCGAAGACTGAAGCTTTCTTT. This sequence encodes CASSYLSGTPKTEAFF.

This sequence joins TRBV30 and TRBJ2-3; 7 bases are shared with TRBD2. From germline, CDR1 is GTSNPN and CDR2 SVGIG (reference sequence). This CDR3 region has 15 residues. V lost 0 bases, J lost 2 bases, and 5 bases stayed unmatched. CDR3 sequence: CAWSVAAGTTDTQYF. For the CDR3, the DNA is TGTGCCTGGAGTGTTGCAGCGGGAACCACAGATACGCAGTATTTT.

The chain is built from TRBV29-1 and TRBJ2-5; the D is unclear. The CDR3 has 11 residues. From germline, CDR1 is SQVTM and CDR2 ANQGSEA. V gave up 6 bases and J gave up 5 bases, with 10 bases separating them. CDR3 region: CSVRIGETQYF. CDR3 coding DNA: TGCAGCGTACGGATCGGGGAGACCCAGTACTTC. The full variable domain, with the rest looked up from reference TRBV29-1 and TRBJ2-5, is SAVISQKPSRDICQRGTSLTIQCQVDSQVTMMFWYRQQPGQSLTLIATANQGSEATYESGFVIDKFPISRPNLTFSTLTVSNMSPEDSSIYLCSVRIGETQYFGPGTRLLVL.

The genes are TRBV28 and TRBJ2-7, with TRBD2 as a possible D gene (5 bases). V lost 7 bases, J lost 0 bases, and 19 bases lay in between. The CDR3 consists of 16 residues. Germline V gene data show CDR1 as MDHEN and CDR2 as SYDVKM. In DNA form, the CDR3 reads TGTGCCAGCACCCCGCAGAGGGCGGTCCTCTCCTACGAGCAGTACTTC. Amino acid sequence: CASTPQRAVLSYEQYF.

J is TRBJ2-6 and V is TRBV30; 7 positions agree with TRBD1. Trimming removed 4 bases from V and 2 bases from J; junction bases left unmatched: 5. The germline V gene has CDR1 GTSNPN and CDR2 SVGIG (reference sequence). CDR3 size: 15 residues. This chain's CDR3 is CAWTLGGAGANVLTF. The CDR3 region has the DNA TGTGCCTGGACACTAGGGGGCGCTGGGGCCAACGTCCTGACTTTC.

The CDR3 protein is CASSQDEDRVFLDYGYTF. CDR3 sequence (DNA): TGTGCCAGCAGCCAAGATGAGGACAGGGTTTTTTTAGACTATGGCTACACCTTC. The genes are TRBV4-2 and TRBJ1-2, with 8 bases aligning to TRBD1. Germline-derived CDR1 and CDR2 are LGHNA and YNFKEQ. After removal of 0 bases from V and 3 bases from J, the junction contained 12 bases not matched to a gene. The CDR3 is 18 amino acids.

The chain combines TRBV4-3 with TRBJ2-1; 7 bases agree with TRBD2. V was clipped by 0 bases and J by 0 bases; unmatched bases: 8. Germline assignment: CDR1 LGHNA and CDR2 YSLEER. The CDR3 loop spans 18 amino acids. The DNA for the CDR3 is TGCGCCAGCAGCCAAGATGGGGTAGCGGGTTCCTCCTACAATGAGCAGTTCTTC. Translating it yields CASSQDGVAGSSYNEQFF.

V gene TRBV4-2 combines with J gene TRBJ2-3; 14 bases fit TRBD2. The junction had 10 bases not matched to a gene; V was cut back by 0 bases and J by 8 bases. Germline V gene lookup returns CDR1 LGHNA and CDR2 YNFKEQ. The CDR3 is 18 residues long. CDR3 in amino acids: CASSQEASGTSGGVTQYF. The CDR3 region has the DNA TGTGCCAGCAGCCAAGAGGCCTCCGGGACTAGCGGGGGAGTTACGCAGTATTTT.

The chain employs TRBV15 and TRBJ2-7; 8 nucleotides align to TRBD1. The germline V gene has CDR1 LNHNV and CDR2 YYDKDF (reference sequence). V lost 4 bases, J lost 5 bases, and 4 bases stayed unmatched. The length of the CDR3 is 13 residues. This CDR3 is CATSIWDRHEQYF. The CDR3 DNA is TGTGCCACCAGCATATGGGACAGGCACGAGCAGTACTTC.

CDR3 sequence: CAISDGTTQQYF. CDR3 DNA sequence: TGTGCCATCAGCGACGGGACTACCCAGCAGTACTTC. This chain links TRBV10-3 with TRBJ2-7; 7 nucleotides align to TRBD2. Germline CDR1 is ENHRY and CDR2 is SYGVKD. V dropped 6 bases and J dropped 8; count of bases not matched to a gene: 7. The CDR3 totals 12 residues.

Worth noting for this clone: Other DNA sequences in the same sample also yield this CDR3. The V call is TRBV5-1, the J call TRBJ2-7; D uncertain. Trimming cost V 0 bases and J 2 bases, with 6 bases left between them. Germline-derived CDR1 and CDR2 are SGHRS and YFSETQ. The CDR3 is 13 residues long. The CDR3 region is CASSLGLTYEQYF. For the CDR3, the DNA is TGCGCCAGCAGCTTGGGGCTTACCTACGAGCAGTACTTC.

The CDR3 loop reads CASSLVASGYEQYF. CDR3 DNA: TGCGCCAGCAGCTTGGTGGCCTCCGGCTACGAGCAGTACTTC. J is TRBJ2-7 and V is TRBV5-1; D not resolved. The V gene lost 0 bases and the J gene lost 3 bases, with 10 bases spanning the gap. CDR1 and CDR2 (germline): SGHRS, YFSETQ. The CDR3 spans 14 residues.

The chain joins TRBV9 to TRBJ2-5, with 7 bases lining up with TRBD2. The germline CDR1 and CDR2 sequences are SGDLS and YYNGEE. CDR3 size: 15 residues. The ends lost 0 bases at V and 5 bases at J; junction bases unmatched: 7. CDR3 DNA: TGTGCCAGCAGCGTAGGTGGTAGCGGGTTGGAGACCCAGTACTTC. Its protein is CASSVGGSGLETQYF.

J is TRBJ1-2 and V is TRBV4-3, with no clear D. Deletions cut 0 bases from V and 4 bases from J, with 12 bases between. This CDR3 comprises 15 residues. Germline-derived CDR1 and CDR2 are LGHNA and YSLEER. Here the CDR3 DNA reads TGCGCCAGCAGCCAAGATATTTCGGCCTTCTATGGCTACACCTTC. The encoded protein is CASSQDISAFYGYTF.